The 29 T cell receptor beta chains below come from one sample, sequenced in a study of T-cell reconstitution after alpha-beta-depleted transplantation in children listed by TCRdb under 2016. To prepare the library, PCR was applied. The instrument given in TCRdb is Illumina HiSeq 2500. TCR library preparation used molecular barcoding, with unique molecular identifiers applied to normalize quantification of the TCRbeta repertoire. Using fastp trimming at Q25 and MiXCR clonotype assembly, TCRdb reanalyzed the public sequencing data and kept in-frame beta chains. Under each unique CDR3 protein, matching rows form one entry showing the most common genes and DNA. In all, the sample holds approximately 640,000 distinct CDR3 sequences, and around 16% of those were seen once. The top ten clonotypes cover 0.9% to 1.2% of the sample. The material was PBMCs from the stem cell graft donor, obtained from the stem cell graft. The source of these receptors is a human donor who donated a stem cell graft to a child with acute myeloid leukemia.

This clonotype was seen ten or more times. The chain links TRBV5-6 to TRBJ2-7; D may correspond to TRBD1 or TRBD2 (6 bases each). The CDR3 totals 14 residues. Germline V gene lookup returns CDR1 SGHDT and CDR2 YYEEEE. Trimming shortened V by 3 bases and J by 4 bases, and 14 bases separated the two germline ends. CDR3 sequence (DNA): TGTGCCAGCAGCTGGGCGGGACAAGAATACGAGCAGTACTTC. Residues: CASSWAGQEYEQYF. Supplemented by reference TRBV5-6 and TRBJ2-7, the full variable domain reads DAGVTQSPTHLIKTRGQQVTLRCSPKSGHDTVSWYQQALGQGPQFIFQYYEEEERQRGNFPDRFSGHQFPNYSSELNVNALLLGDSALYLCASSWAGQEYEQYFGPGTRLTVT.

V is TRBV20-1 and J is TRBJ2-4; 10 nucleotides match TRBD1. Germline CDR1 and CDR2: DFQATT and SNEGSKA (reference sequence). The CDR3 has 13 residues. J was trimmed by 11 bases and V by 6 bases; bases with no gene match: 10. Here the CDR3 DNA reads TGCAGTGCACGGGACAGGGGCGACGGGTTTCAGTACTTC. This translates into CSARDRGDGFQYF.

This clonotype came up a few times. The DNA of the CDR3 is TGTGCCATCCTTGGGGGTGGAAATGAGCAGTTCTTC. Protein sequence: CAILGGGNEQFF. The V and J genes are TRBV6-2 or TRBV6-3 and TRBJ2-1; either TRBD1 or TRBD2 may fit D (5 bases each). Trimming stripped 10 bases from V and 7 bases from J, with 14 bases between. The germline V gene encodes CDR1 MNHEY and CDR2 SVGEGT. The CDR3 sequence is 12 residues long.

This clonotype was counted at least ten times. This sequence joins TRBV12-3 or TRBV12-4 and TRBJ1-1, with TRBD1 matching over 7 bases. The CDR3 contains 12 residues. V dropped 6 bases and J dropped 7; count of bases not matched to a gene: 5. The CDR3 nucleotides read TGTGCCAGCAGCCACGGGACAGTTGAAGCTTTCTTT. It yields the protein CASSHGTVEAFF.

This clonotype has more than one count but fewer than ten. V and J are TRBV12-3 or TRBV12-4 and TRBJ1-2, with D possibly TRBD1 on 5 matching bases. The CDR3 has 13 residues. Deletions cut 7 bases from V and 2 bases from J, with 11 bases between. The CDR3 coding sequence is TGTGCCAGCATGCGGGGCCCGAACTATGGCTACACCTTC. It translates to CASMRGPNYGYTF.

The V gene is TRBV7-9, the J gene TRBJ2-3, with D tentatively TRBD2 (6 bases). The V gene lost 5 bases and the J gene lost 6 bases, with 15 bases spanning the gap. The germline V gene has CDR1 SEHNR and CDR2 FQNEAQ (reference sequence). CDR3 size: 14 residues. The CDR3 bases are TGTGCCAGCAGCCCAATGGGCGGGGAGGATACGCAGTATTTT. It encodes CASSPMGGEDTQYF.

In this sample, this clonotype turned up a few times. The chain employs TRBV6-5 and TRBJ2-1, with D perhaps matching TRBD2 (5 bases). The CDR3 totals 14 residues. Between the trimmed V and J ends, which lost 0 bases and 6 bases, there was a span of 9 bases. The germline V gene has CDR1 MNHEY and CDR2 SVGAGI. Here the CDR3 reads CASSYSKGVNEQFF. CDR3 bases: TGTGCCAGCAGTTACTCGAAGGGAGTCAATGAGCAGTTCTTC.

The chain has TRBV7-7 and TRBJ2-2; possibly TRBD1 for D (6 bases). The CDR3 consists of 16 residues. Per germline, CDR1 SSHAT and CDR2 FNYEAQ (reference sequence). V lost 5 bases to trimming and J lost 4 bases, with 17 bases between them. CDR3 sequence: CASSPNPGQFTGELFF. For the CDR3, the DNA is TGTGCCAGCAGCCCCAACCCTGGACAGTTCACCGGGGAGCTGTTTTTT.

At least ten counts were recorded for this clonotype. The CDR3 DNA reads TGTGCCAGCAGTCCGACAGACATTAACTATGGCTACACCTTC. Its protein is CASSPTDINYGYTF. The genes are TRBV12-3 or TRBV12-4 and TRBJ1-2, with D possibly TRBD1 on 5 matching bases. V gave up 5 bases and J gave up 1 base, with 11 bases separating them. This CDR3 contains 14 residues.

This clonotype was picked up a small number of times. This rearrangement joins TRBV7-6 to TRBJ2-5; D remains ambiguous. Germline V gene sequence: CDR1 SGHVS, CDR2 FNYEAQ. The CDR3 is 11 residues long. V was cut by 5 bases and J by 4 bases, with 5 bases left in between. CDR3 region: CASSMAETQYF. In nucleotides, the CDR3 is TGTGCCAGCAGCATGGCAGAGACCCAGTACTTC.

This clonotype was recorded at least ten times. The chain employs TRBV12-3 or TRBV12-4 and TRBJ2-2; D ambiguous. The CDR3 totals 12 residues. V was clipped by 11 bases and J by 3 bases, with 10 bases between them. Here the CDR3 reads CALTKHTGELFF. CDR3 nucleotides: TGTGCCCTTACTAAACACACCGGGGAGCTGTTTTTT.

This clonotype was counted ten times or more. The rearrangement links TRBV10-3 to TRBJ1-2; the D gene is possibly TRBD1 (6 bases). Deletions cut 5 bases from V and 8 bases from J, with 15 bases between. The length of the CDR3 is 13 residues. CDR1 and CDR2 from the germline V gene are ENHRY and SYGVKD. CDR3 DNA sequence: TGTGCCATCAGTCCTGAATACGGGGGCGGCTACACCTTC. Protein product: CAISPEYGGGYTF.

This clonotype was detected many times. The chain recombines TRBV7-2 with TRBJ1-2; 10 bases map to TRBD1. V lost 5 bases and J lost 0; bases outside the gene matches: 6. The CDR3 length is 16 residues. In germline, CDR1 is SGHTA, CDR2 FQGNSA. CDR3 sequence: CASSTGTGEANYGYTF. The CDR3 DNA is TGTGCCAGCAGCACCGGGACAGGGGAAGCTAACTATGGCTACACCTTC.

This clonotype was seen a few times. The chain couples TRBV7-2 to TRBJ2-1, with TRBD2 as a possible D gene (7 bases). Germline assignment: CDR1 SGHTA and CDR2 FQGNSA. V lost 0 bases and J lost 6, with 18 bases in between. This CDR3 comprises 17 residues. In DNA form, the CDR3 reads TGTGCCAGCAGCTTAGCAAGGGCGGGGGCTCAACCCAATGAGCAGTTCTTC. Translated: CASSLARAGAQPNEQFF.

The CDR3 coding sequence is TGTGCCAGCAGTTACGCTTTAGGACTGCCGAACACCGGGGAGCTGTTTTTT. It translates to CASSYALGLPNTGELFF. The chain links TRBV6-5 to TRBJ2-2, with D tentatively TRBD2 (5 bases). The CDR3 contains 17 residues. Germline CDR1 is MNHEY and CDR2 is SVGAGI. The V and J ends lost 2 bases and 0 bases respectively, with 13 bases between them.

The table lists this clonotype with a few counts. The chain has TRBV7-2 and TRBJ2-2, with 9 nucleotides matching TRBD1. V shed 6 bases and J 5 bases; nucleotides not matched to a gene: 13. The CDR3 loop spans 17 amino acids. From germline, CDR1 is SGHTA and CDR2 FQGNSA. DNA of the CDR3: TGTGCCAGCAGGCCAACAGGGGGCGCGTTTGGTACCGGGGAGCTGTTTTTT. It encodes CASRPTGGAFGTGELFF.

J is TRBJ2-3 and V is TRBV12-3 or TRBV12-4, with 14 bases identical to TRBD2. The CDR3 runs to 19 residues. Germline trimming cut 4 bases from V and 3 bases from J; bases unmatched to any gene: 12. The CDR3 loop is CASSSPYGTSGGWTDTQYF. CDR3 DNA sequence: TGTGCCAGCAGTTCTCCATACGGGACTAGCGGGGGCTGGACAGATACGCAGTATTTT.

This clonotype was detected only a few times. This sequence joins TRBV28 and TRBJ2-3; a weak D match, TRBD1 (6 bases). The germline V gene encodes CDR1 MDHEN and CDR2 SYDVKM. The V and J ends lost 3 bases and 11 bases respectively, with 21 bases between them. This CDR3 is built from 15 residues. The CDR3 loop reads CASSFHTDRSGEQYF. The CDR3 bases are TGTGCCAGCAGTTTCCACACCGACCGATCAGGGGAGCAGTATTTT.

A remark on this clonotype: A much larger clone differs by one base, so this may be a read error. The V call is TRBV7-2, the J call TRBJ1-5; a weak D match, TRBD1 (6 bases). The CDR3 covers 14 residues. Germline V gives CDR1 SGHTA, CDR2 FQGNSA. CDR3: CASSLVKGEQRQHF. CDR3 nucleotides: TGTGCCAGCAGCTTAGTGAAGGGGGAACAGCGCCAGCATTTT.

This clonotype was picked up many times. V usage is TRBV6-2 or TRBV6-3 and J usage is TRBJ2-1, with unresolved D. Trimming removed 8 bases at V and 0 bases at J, with 8 bases between. The V gene's germline CDR1 is MNHEY and CDR2 SVGEGT. CDR3 length: 13 amino acids. This CDR3 reads CASGPPSYNEQFF. CDR3 sequence (DNA): TGTGCCAGCGGGCCGCCCTCCTACAATGAGCAGTTCTTC.

This clonotype was picked up many times. This sequence joins TRBV5-5 and TRBJ2-1; 14 bases agree with TRBD2. Trimming removed 4 bases from V and 6 bases from J; junction bases left unmatched: 6. Per the germline V gene, CDR1 is SGHKS and CDR2 is YYEKEE (reference sequence). The CDR3 has 16 amino acids. CDR3: CASSLTGTSGGNEQFF. The CDR3 DNA sequence: TGTGCCAGCAGCCTGACCGGGACTAGCGGGGGCAATGAGCAGTTCTTC.

The chain combines TRBV10-3 with TRBJ2-5, with D tentatively TRBD1 (6 bases). Trimming stripped 8 bases from V and 4 bases from J, with 17 bases between. Germline V gene data show CDR1 as ENHRY and CDR2 as SYGVKD. The CDR3 sequence is 14 residues long. The chain's CDR3 is CAIAGTGMGETQYF. The CDR3 DNA is TGTGCCATCGCCGGCACAGGGATGGGAGAGACCCAGTACTTC.

The J gene is TRBJ1-5, the V gene TRBV4-3; D remains unclear. Germline assignment: CDR1 LGHNA and CDR2 YSLEER. This CDR3 contains 16 residues. V lost 0 bases and J lost 4, with 13 bases in between. CDR3 sequence: CASSQELGGANQPQHF. Written as DNA, the CDR3 is TGCGCCAGCAGCCAAGAATTAGGAGGAGCTAATCAGCCCCAGCATTTT.

The rearrangement joins TRBV2 to TRBJ2-7; D perhaps matches TRBD2 (5 bases). The CDR3 is made up of 10 amino acids. Looked up from germline, CDR1 is SNHLY and CDR2 is FYNNEI. Trimming took 6 bases from V and 6 from J, leaving 6 bases between them. The CDR3 bases are TGTGCCAGCAGGAGGGTCGAGCAGTACTTC. It is translated as CASRRVEQYF.

This clonotype has a count of ten or more. CDR3 region: CSATEWGTELSYEQYF. The CDR3 DNA sequence: TGCAGTGCAACCGAGTGGGGGACAGAGTTAAGTTACGAGCAGTACTTC. V gene TRBV20-1 combines with J gene TRBJ2-7, with 7 bases lining up with TRBD1. CDR3 length: 16 amino acids. Germline lookup yields CDR1 DFQATT and CDR2 SNEGSKA (reference sequence). V was pared by 6 bases and J by 4 bases, with 18 bases of the junction left unmatched.

This clonotype was recorded at least ten times. The J gene is TRBJ2-1, the V gene TRBV5-1; possible D gene TRBD1, 5 bases. Germline loops: CDR1 SGHRS, CDR2 YFSETQ. The CDR3 is made up of 15 amino acids. Trimming cost V 4 bases and J 8 bases, with 19 bases left between them. In nucleotides, the CDR3 is TGCGCCAGCAGCCCTGCCTCAGGGATCCCATATGAGCAGTTCTTC. Its protein is CASSPASGIPYEQFF.

This clonotype was seen ten or more times. The J gene is TRBJ2-3, the V gene TRBV20-1, with D possibly TRBD2 on 5 matching bases. Per the germline V gene, CDR1 is DFQATT and CDR2 is SNEGSKA (reference sequence). This CDR3 spans 13 amino acids. V gave up 0 bases and J gave up 4 bases, with 8 bases separating them. CDR3 region: CSARERGPDTQYF. The CDR3 DNA reads TGCAGTGCTAGAGAGAGAGGGCCAGATACGCAGTATTTT.

This clonotype was seen a handful of times. The rearrangement joins TRBV5-5 to TRBJ2-1, with 9 bases lining up with TRBD1. With 4 bases clipped from V and 7 bases from J, the junction kept 6 bases outside the gene matches. In germline, CDR1 is SGHKS, CDR2 YYEKEE (reference sequence). The length of the CDR3 is 14 residues. The CDR3 is CASSARDRANEQFF. The DNA of the CDR3 is TGTGCCAGCAGCGCCCGGGACAGGGCAAATGAGCAGTTCTTC.

This clonotype was seen only a few times. The junction departs from the called germline gene at one end, perhaps through a read error. This chain links TRBV6-2 or TRBV6-3 with TRBJ2-7; the match to TRBD1 covers 10 bases. Germline CDR1 MNHEY, CDR2 SVGEGT. The CDR3 length is 15 residues. CDR3 residues: CASSETGGASYEQYF. The CDR3 DNA reads TGTGCTAGCAGTGAGACAGGGGGCGCTTCCTACGAGCAGTACTTC.